This paragraph covers one TCR beta chain sequence. Its antigen is undetermined. CDR1 and CDR2 from the germline V gene are SEHNR and FQNEAQ (reference sequence). V dropped 4 bases and J dropped 7; count of bases not matched to a gene: 11. This CDR3 has 17 residues. The data derive from a study of T cell responses to AZD1222 COVID-19 vaccine. Broader study findings: In a largely white British group with more females than males, clonal diversity was possibly underestimated.

Produced via immunoSEQ multiplex PCR; TCRdb's table is partial and in-frame only. The repertoire consists of around 180,000 clones, with about 92% occurring once and the leading ten covering about 10%. The chain employs TRBV7-9 and TRBJ2-3, with 13 bases matching TRBD2. The sequence was collected from an adult in good health. The sample consisted of peripheral blood, taken on day 0 of AZD1222 vaccination. The CDR3 sequence: CASSSNILAGGQNTQYF. Here the CDR3 DNA reads TGTGCCAGCAGCTCCAATATACTAGCGGGAGGGCAGAATACGCAGTATTTT.